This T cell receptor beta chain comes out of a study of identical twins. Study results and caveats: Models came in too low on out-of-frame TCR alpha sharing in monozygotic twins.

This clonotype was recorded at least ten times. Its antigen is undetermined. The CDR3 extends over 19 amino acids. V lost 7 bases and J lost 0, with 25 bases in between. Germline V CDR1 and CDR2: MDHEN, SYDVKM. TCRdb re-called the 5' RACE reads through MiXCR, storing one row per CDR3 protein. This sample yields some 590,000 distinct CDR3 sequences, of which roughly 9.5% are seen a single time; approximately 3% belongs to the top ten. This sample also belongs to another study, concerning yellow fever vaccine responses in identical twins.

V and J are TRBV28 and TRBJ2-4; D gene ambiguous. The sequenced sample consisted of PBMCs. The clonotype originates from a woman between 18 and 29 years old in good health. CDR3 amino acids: CASTYGYNRPFLAKNIQYF. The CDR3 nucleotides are TGTGCCAGCACCTATGGGTACAACAGACCTTTTCTAGCCAAAAACATTCAGTACTTC.